Following are 9 T cell receptor beta chains from one sample sequenced in a study of T cell changes during pregnancy in multiple sclerosis. Sequenced by immunoSEQ multiplex PCR; TCRdb stores in-frame clones only, minus some. Of tens of thousands of clones in the sample, about 90% were seen once. The sample here was peripheral blood, taken in the first trimester of pregnancy. The source is a female donor in good health, enrolled as a control in a pregnancy study.

The chain is built from TRBV27 and TRBJ2-5; D might be TRBD2 (6 bases). The CDR3 length is 15 residues. Trimming shortened V by 2 bases and J by 4 bases, and 14 bases separated the two germline ends. Germline CDR1 reads MNHEY; CDR2 reads SMNVEV (reference sequence). This CDR3 is CASSLVGRLRETQYF. For the CDR3, the DNA is TGTGCCAGCAGTTTAGTCGGGAGACTTCGAGAGACCCAGTACTTC.

The V call is TRBV28, the J call TRBJ1-5; 7 nucleotides line up with TRBD1. This CDR3 comprises 15 residues. V trimming: 6 bases; J trimming: 1 base; junction bases outside the gene matches: 6. The germline V gene encodes CDR1 MDHEN and CDR2 SYDVKM. DNA of the CDR3: TGTGCCAGCAGCGAGGGGGCGCGGAGCAATCAGCCCCAGCATTTT. This encodes CASSEGARSNQPQHF.

The chain recombines TRBV7-9 with TRBJ2-1; 7 bases fit TRBD2. V lost 0 bases, J lost 4 bases, and 9 bases stayed unmatched. The CDR3 contains 17 residues. Germline V gene sequence: CDR1 SEHNR, CDR2 FQNEAQ (reference sequence). The CDR3 loop reads CASSLAPGEGRYNEQFF. The CDR3 region has the DNA TGTGCCAGCAGCTTAGCCCCTGGGGAGGGACGATACAATGAGCAGTTCTTC.

The chain joins TRBV15 to TRBJ2-7, with a tentative D call TRBD2 (6 bases). The length of the CDR3 is 19 residues. V dropped 0 bases and J dropped 5 bases, with 26 bases sitting between them. Germline lookup yields CDR1 LNHNV and CDR2 YYDKDF (reference sequence). The CDR3: CATSRDLSLDYSLSNEQYF. The CDR3 bases are TGTGCCACCAGCAGAGACCTATCGTTGGACTACTCTCTCAGCAACGAGCAGTACTTC.

V gene TRBV23-1 combines with J gene TRBJ1-2; D gene uncertain. TRBV23-1 is noted as an ORF with a role that remains uncertain. The CDR3 has 15 amino acids. V lost 6 bases and J 7 bases, leaving 21 bases between the germline ends. The CDR3 here is CASRRDPELGRGYTF. In DNA, the CDR3 is TGCGCCAGCAGACGAGACCCGGAGCTAGGTCGTGGCTACACCTTC.

The J gene is TRBJ1-1, the V gene TRBV6-4, with TRBD1 identical over 7 bases. The CDR3 has 13 residues. Trimming at V came to 5 bases and at J to 3 bases, leaving 3 bases not matched to a gene. Germline-derived CDR1 and CDR2 are MRHNA and SNTAGT. CDR3 amino acids: CASSYDRDTEAFF. The CDR3 DNA sequence: TGTGCCAGCAGTTATGACAGGGACACTGAAGCTTTCTTT.

V is TRBV28 and J is TRBJ2-7; D unclear. Germline CDR1 and CDR2: MDHEN and SYDVKM. The CDR3 has 12 residues. V lost 5 bases, J lost 4 bases, and 9 bases lay in between. The CDR3 DNA is TGTGCCAGCAGTGTATCAGGTTACGAGCAGTACTTC. This translates into CASSVSGYEQYF.

The CDR3 coding sequence is TGTGCCAGTAGTTGGACAGGGGGTAGCTCCTACGAGCAGTACTTC. Its protein product is CASSWTGGSSYEQYF. The chain has TRBV19 and TRBJ2-7, with 10 bases that match TRBD1. The CDR3 consists of 15 residues. Germline trimming cut 5 bases from V and 0 bases from J; bases unmatched to any gene: 4. Germline V gene sequence: CDR1 LNHDA, CDR2 SQIVND (reference sequence).

The V call is TRBV29-1, the J call TRBJ2-3, with a weak D call TRBD2 (7 bases). Germline CDR1 and CDR2: SQVTM and ANQGSEA. The CDR3 spans 14 residues. V was trimmed by 5 bases and J by 7 bases, leaving 19 bases between them. CDR3 nucleotides: TGCAGCGTTCAAGGGGGGGGCGCGAGGAATACGCAGTATTTT. As protein: CSVQGGGARNTQYF.